Sequencing of this T cell receptor (beta chain) was carried out in a study of T cells expressing NK-cell markers. Study information: Sorted CD3+CD56+NKG2C+, CD3+CD56+NKG2C- and CD3+CD56-NKG2C+ T cells provided the TCR beta repertoires. Sequenced donors, eight in total, included seven who were HCMV-seropositive and one who was seronegative.

TCRdb re-called the 5' RACE reads and shows each CDR3 protein once, DNA omitted. The table lists over 250,000 distinct CDR3 sequences. Remarks on this clonotype: The target antigen is unknown.

Broader study findings: Dominant NKG2C+ clonotypes in roughly 6 donors made up about 1.0-7.5% of CD8+ T cells. It remained uncertain whether the expanded NKG2C+ T cell clones were specific for HCMV antigens.

Sequenced input: blood T cells: a sorted CD56 or NKG2C T cell subset, CD4+ or CD8+ T cells, or bulk PBMC T cells (not recorded which). The sequence was obtained from a woman aged 18 to 75 in good health.

CDR3 loop: CATSLGQHTGELFF. The V call is TRBV12-3 or TRBV12-4, the J call TRBJ2-2; the D call from TCRdb, TRBD2, cannot be confirmed without DNA. This CDR3 has 14 residues.